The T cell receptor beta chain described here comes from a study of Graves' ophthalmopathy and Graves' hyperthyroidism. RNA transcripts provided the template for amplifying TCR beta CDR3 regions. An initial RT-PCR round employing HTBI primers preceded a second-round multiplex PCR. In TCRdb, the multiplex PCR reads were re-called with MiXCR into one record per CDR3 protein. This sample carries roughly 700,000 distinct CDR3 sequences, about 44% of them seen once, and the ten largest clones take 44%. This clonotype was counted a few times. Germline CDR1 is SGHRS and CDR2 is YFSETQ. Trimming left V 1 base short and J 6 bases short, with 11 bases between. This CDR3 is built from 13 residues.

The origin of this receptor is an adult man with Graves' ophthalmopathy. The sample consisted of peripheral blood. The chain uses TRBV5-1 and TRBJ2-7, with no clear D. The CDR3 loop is CASSLTSPSEQYF. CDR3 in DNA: TGCGCCAGCAGCTTGACGAGCCCTTCCGAGCAGTACTTC.